The 24 T cell receptor beta chains reported below all come from one sample, sequenced in a study of blood T cell repertoires in COVID-19. Using immunoSEQ multiplex PCR, the repertoire was profiled, and TCRdb retains in-frame clones only, with some absent. The sample consists of around 200,000 clones, around 89% of them appearing once. Material: PBMCs or T cells enriched from blood (not recorded which). The receptors come from a young man who had recovered from COVID-19.

V and J are TRBV11-2 and TRBJ2-1, with TRBD2 matching 8 bases. V shed 5 bases, J shed 10 bases, and the junction held 16 bases outside the gene matches. CDR3 size: 16 residues. The germline gives CDR1 SGHAT, CDR2 FQNNGV. CDR3 nucleotides: TGTGCCAGCAGCCCCGCCGGGACTAGAGGGTCTCGGGAGCAGTTCTTC. Protein product: CASSPAGTRGSREQFF.

The chain uses TRBV2 and TRBJ1-3; TRBD1 agrees at 8 bases. Germline trimming cut 8 bases from V and 0 bases from J; bases unmatched to any gene: 15. The CDR3 length is 18 residues. The V gene's germline CDR1 is SNHLY and CDR2 FYNNEI. CDR3 sequence: CASPDGWDRSSSGNTIYF. Here the CDR3 DNA reads TGTGCCAGCCCTGATGGCTGGGACAGGTCGAGCTCTGGAAACACCATATATTTT.

The rearrangement joins TRBV28 to TRBJ2-4; 7 bases fit TRBD1. Germline V gives CDR1 MDHEN, CDR2 SYDVKM. V was clipped by 6 bases and J by 0 bases; unmatched bases: 11. This CDR3 is 17 amino acids long. CDR3 in DNA: TGTGCCAGCAGACCGACAGGGTTTAGGATAGCCAAAAACATTCAGTACTTC. Encoded protein: CASRPTGFRIAKNIQYF.

V usage is TRBV10-3 and J usage is TRBJ2-1; 7 nucleotides match TRBD1. The CDR3 length is 15 residues. CDR1 is ENHRY, CDR2 SYGVKD, per germline. V trimming: 3 bases; J trimming: 0 bases; junction bases outside the gene matches: 2. The CDR3: CAISDGDSSYNEQFF. The CDR3 DNA follows: TGTGCCATCAGTGACGGGGACAGCTCCTACAATGAGCAGTTCTTC.

The genes are TRBV5-4 and TRBJ1-1; D is unclear. The germline V gene encodes CDR1 SGHNT and CDR2 YYREEE (reference sequence). CDR3 length: 16 residues. Trimming removed 0 bases at V and 0 bases at J, with 12 bases between. For the CDR3, the DNA is TGTGCCAGCAGCTTGGGAGTCAACAGCATGAACACTGAAGCTTTCTTT. Residues: CASSLGVNSMNTEAFF.

The chain couples TRBV5-5 to TRBJ1-4; 10 bases are shared with TRBD1. Germline values: CDR1 SGHKS, CDR2 YYEKEE (reference sequence). The CDR3 consists of 16 residues. Trimming removed 7 bases from V and 5 bases from J; junction bases left unmatched: 11. The CDR3 protein is CASQFRTGQGNEKLFF. The CDR3 bases are TGTGCCAGCCAATTTCGAACGGGACAGGGGAATGAAAAACTGTTTTTT.

The chain has TRBV19 and TRBJ1-3; 9 bases line up with TRBD1. This CDR3 region has 19 residues. V was clipped by 7 bases and J by 0 bases; unmatched bases: 16. Germline-derived CDR1 and CDR2 are LNHDA and SQIVND (reference sequence). CDR3 in DNA: TGTGCCAGTACCTCACGACAGGGGGTATACGCGAGCTCTGGAAACACCATATATTTT. Translated, it gives CASTSRQGVYASSGNTIYF.

The chain carries TRBV9 and TRBJ1-4, with unresolved D. The CDR3 consists of 18 residues. Germline loops: CDR1 SGDLS, CDR2 YYNGEE. Trimming cost V 0 bases and J 6 bases, with 21 bases left between them. Here the CDR3 reads CASSVGRGPGSGDEKLFF. In DNA, the CDR3 is TGTGCCAGCAGCGTAGGCCGGGGTCCCGGCAGTGGGGATGAAAAACTGTTTTTT.

V gene TRBV28 combines with J gene TRBJ2-1; 9 nucleotides agree with TRBD2. The CDR3 is 16 amino acids. The V gene's germline CDR1 is MDHEN and CDR2 SYDVKM. V lost 6 bases, J lost 9 bases, and 15 bases stayed unmatched. CDR3 amino acids: CASREIGGIAGVEQFF. The CDR3 DNA is TGTGCCAGCAGAGAGATCGGGGGGATAGCGGGAGTTGAGCAGTTCTTC. Full variable domain (remainder filled in from reference TRBV28 and TRBJ2-1): DVKVTQSSRYLVKRTGEKVFLECVQDMDHENMFWYRQDPGLGLRLIYFSYDVKMKEKGDIPEGYSVSREKKERFSLILESASTNQTSMYLCASREIGGIAGVEQFFGPGTRLTVL.

This clone was seen a handful of times. The chain employs TRBV6-2 or TRBV6-3 and TRBJ2-6; D unresolved. This CDR3 contains 15 residues. Germline assignment: CDR1 MNHEY and CDR2 SVGEGT. V was trimmed by 0 bases and J by 1 base, leaving 4 bases between them. The DNA for the CDR3 is TGTGCCAGCAGTTACTCTCAATCTGGGGCCAACGTCCTGACTTTC. Protein product: CASSYSQSGANVLTF.

This clone occurred a few times. This chain uses TRBV11-3 with TRBJ1-1; 7 bases line up with TRBD1. The ends lost 4 bases at V and 4 bases at J; junction bases unmatched: 0. This CDR3 is 12 amino acids long. Germline lookup yields CDR1 SGHNT and CDR2 YENEEA. The CDR3 is CASSSGGTEAFF. In nucleotides, the CDR3 is TGTGCCAGCAGCTCAGGGGGCACTGAAGCTTTCTTT. Full variable domain (rest looked up from reference TRBV11-3 and TRBJ1-1): EAGVVQSPRYKIIEKKQPVAFWCNPISGHNTLYWYLQNLGQGPELLIRYENEEAVDDSQLPKDRFSAERLKGVDSTLKIQPAELGDSAVYLCASSSGGTEAFFGQGTRLTVV.

The V call is TRBV19, the J call TRBJ1-2; D remains unclear. Germline V CDR1 and CDR2: LNHDA, SQIVND (reference sequence). The CDR3 extends over 14 amino acids. Between the trimmed V and J ends, which lost 3 bases and 4 bases, there was a span of 12 bases. CDR3 loop: CASSIPGSSYGYTF. The CDR3 bases are TGTGCCAGTAGTATCCCGGGGTCGAGCTATGGCTACACCTTC.

This clone was observed once. The rearrangement uses TRBV3-1 (or the pseudogene TRBV3-2) and TRBJ2-1; 9 bases match TRBD2. The length of the CDR3 is 15 residues. Germline loops: CDR1 LGHDT, CDR2 YNNKEL (reference sequence). V shed 0 bases, J shed 4 bases, and the junction held 1 base outside the gene matches. Written as DNA, the CDR3 is TGTGCCAGCAGCCAAGATAGCGGGGGTTACAATGAGCAGTTCTTC. Translated, it gives CASSQDSGGYNEQFF.

This clone was seen only once. V is TRBV9 and J is TRBJ2-7; 9 bases align to TRBD2. The germline CDR1 and CDR2 sequences are SGDLS and YYNGEE. The CDR3 is 15 residues long. V lost 1 base and J lost 5; bases outside the gene matches: 7. CDR3 sequence (DNA): TGTGCCAGCAGCGTATCAGCGGGAGGTCCTAACGAGCAGTACTTC. This encodes CASSVSAGGPNEQYF.

The rearrangement uses TRBV6-5 and TRBJ1-2; a weak D match, TRBD1 (6 bases). The V end was cut by 6 bases, the J end by 4 bases, with 12 bases between. In germline, CDR1 is MNHEY, CDR2 SVGAGI. This CDR3 has 13 residues. The CDR3 nucleotides read TGTGCCAGCAGCGTAACAGGGACCTATGGCTACACCTTC. It specifies CASSVTGTYGYTF.

The V call is TRBV2, the J call TRBJ2-1; 8 nucleotides line up with TRBD2. The CDR3 runs to 14 residues. The V segment lost 5 bases and the J segment 2 bases; nucleotides outside the gene matches: 2. Germline V gene lookup returns CDR1 SNHLY and CDR2 FYNNEI. The CDR3 protein is CASSLAGPYNEQFF. The DNA for the CDR3 is TGTGCCAGCAGTTTAGCGGGACCCTACAATGAGCAGTTCTTC. The full variable domain, completed using reference TRBV2 and TRBJ2-1, is EPEVTQTPSHQVTQMGQEVILRCVPISNHLYFYWYRQILGQKVEFLVSFYNNEISEKSEIFDDQFSVERPDGSNFTLKIRSTKLEDSAMYFCASSLAGPYNEQFFGPGTRLTVL.

V gene TRBV5-1 combines with J gene TRBJ2-3; D possibly corresponds to TRBD2 (5 bases). The CDR3 is 12 residues long. CDR1 is SGHRS and CDR2 is YFSETQ in the germline V gene. The ends were cut back, 4 bases at V and 6 bases at J, with 9 bases in the middle. The CDR3 bases are TGCGCCAGCAGCATAACGGGGGATACGCAGTATTTT. This codes for CASSITGDTQYF.

The sample holds one count of this clone. V is TRBV7-2 and J is TRBJ2-5, with 10 bases identical to TRBD1. This CDR3 region has 13 residues. Germline assignment: CDR1 SGHTA and CDR2 FQGNSA. Trimming at V came to 5 bases and at J to 5 bases, leaving 2 bases not matched to a gene. This CDR3 reads CASSRQGAETQYF. CDR3 in DNA: TGTGCCAGCAGCCGACAGGGGGCGGAGACCCAGTACTTC.

The rearrangement joins TRBV29-1 to TRBJ1-4; the match to TRBD1 covers 8 bases. The V and J ends lost 1 base and 0 bases, in that order; junction bases with no gene match: 4. This CDR3 is built from 16 residues. Germline CDR1 reads SQVTM; CDR2 reads ANQGSEA. CDR3 protein: CSVEGVQGATNEKLFF. In nucleotides, the CDR3 is TGCAGCGTTGAAGGGGTACAGGGGGCAACTAATGAAAAACTGTTTTTT.

V gene TRBV25-1 combines with J gene TRBJ1-6, with TRBD1 identical over 7 bases. This CDR3 has 18 amino acids. In germline, CDR1 is MGHDK, CDR2 SYGVNS. With V trimmed by 3 bases and J by 4 bases, 12 bases remained unmatched. The CDR3 sequence is CASSDVKGWGQYNSPLHF. The CDR3 DNA reads TGTGCCAGCAGTGATGTAAAAGGGTGGGGACAGTATAATTCACCCCTCCACTTT.

The CDR3 region is CASSGNRGRGGYTF. CDR3 DNA: TGTGCCAGCAGTGGAAACAGGGGGCGAGGCGGCTACACCTTC. The chain links TRBV25-1 to TRBJ1-2, with TRBD1 identical over 9 bases. Germline trimming cut 4 bases from V and 8 bases from J; bases unmatched to any gene: 8. Germline CDR1 reads MGHDK; CDR2 reads SYGVNS. The CDR3 contains 14 residues.

V and J are TRBV18 and TRBJ2-3, with a tentative D call TRBD1 (6 bases). V dropped 2 bases and J dropped 0 bases, with 9 bases sitting between them. Germline-derived CDR1 and CDR2 are KGHSH and LQKENI. The CDR3 contains 15 residues. The CDR3 region has the DNA TGTGCCAGCTCACCAATTACAGGGAGCACAGATACGCAGTATTTT. Translated: CASSPITGSTDTQYF.

The V and J genes are TRBV28 and TRBJ2-7, with D maybe TRBD2 (6 bases). V lost 2 bases and J 2 bases, leaving 10 bases between the germline ends. Germline CDR1 and CDR2: MDHEN and SYDVKM. This CDR3 has 14 amino acids. In nucleotides, the CDR3 is TGTGCCAGCAGTTTACGCGGGATGACCTACGAGCAGTACTTC. Translated, it gives CASSLRGMTYEQYF. The full variable domain, rest sourced from reference TRBV28 and TRBJ2-7, is DVKVTQSSRYLVKRTGEKVFLECVQDMDHENMFWYRQDPGLGLRLIYFSYDVKMKEKGDIPEGYSVSREKKERFSLILESASTNQTSMYLCASSLRGMTYEQYFGPGTRLTVT.

V and J are TRBV27 and TRBJ2-7; TRBD1 might be the D (7 bases). Deletions cut 0 bases from V and 2 bases from J, with 11 bases between. This CDR3 is 15 amino acids long. Germline values: CDR1 MNHEY, CDR2 SMNVEV (reference sequence). The CDR3 DNA is TGTGCCAGCAGTTTATCGGAGGGGGCAACCTACGAGCAGTACTTC. As protein: CASSLSEGATYEQYF.